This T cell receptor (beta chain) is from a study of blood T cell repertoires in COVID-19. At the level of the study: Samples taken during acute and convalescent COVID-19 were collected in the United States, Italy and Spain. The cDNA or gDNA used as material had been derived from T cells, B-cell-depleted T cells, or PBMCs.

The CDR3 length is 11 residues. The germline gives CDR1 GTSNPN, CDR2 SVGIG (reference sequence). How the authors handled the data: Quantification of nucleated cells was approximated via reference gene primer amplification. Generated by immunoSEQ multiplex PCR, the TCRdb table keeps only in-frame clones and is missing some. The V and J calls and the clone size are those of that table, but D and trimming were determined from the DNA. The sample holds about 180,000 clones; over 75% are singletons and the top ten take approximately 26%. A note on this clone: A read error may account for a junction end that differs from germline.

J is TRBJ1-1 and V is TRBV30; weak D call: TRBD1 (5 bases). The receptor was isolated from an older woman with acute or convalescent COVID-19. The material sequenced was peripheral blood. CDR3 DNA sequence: TGTGCCTGGAGTGTACGGGGGGAGATGGGTTTT. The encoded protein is CAWSVRGEMGF.